The present T cell receptor beta chain was sequenced within a study of neurological immune-mediated disorders. TCRdb recomputed calls from the 5' RACE reads with MiXCR, one row per CDR3 protein. The sample includes about 48,000 distinct CDR3 sequences, about 25% of them seen just once. CDR3 length equals 16 residues. The junction had 3 bases not matched to a gene; V was cut back by 1 base and J by 1 base. Germline V gene sequence: CDR1 SEHNR, CDR2 FQNEAQ (reference sequence). Source material: PBMCs. The chain links TRBV7-9 to TRBJ2-5; 10 bases map to TRBD1. This sequence was found in an older woman in good health. The CDR3 DNA reads as TGTGCCAGCAGCTTAGGGACAGGGGGATTCCAAGAGACCCAGTACTTC. Its translation: CASSLGTGGFQETQYF.